This record concerns one T cell receptor beta chain sequence. The table came from immunoSEQ multiplex PCR; TCRdb's copy has only in-frame clones and leaves some out. The sample holds some 160,000 clones, around 79% seen once. This entry is derived from a study of blood T cell repertoires in COVID-19. Study-level information: Samples representing acute and convalescent COVID-19 were sourced from the United States, Italy and Spain. The cDNA or gDNA used as material had been derived from T cells, B-cell-depleted T cells, or PBMCs.

Germline loops: CDR1 GTSNPN, CDR2 SVGIG (reference sequence). This CDR3 is 13 amino acids long. V was trimmed by 2 bases and J by 8 bases, leaving 12 bases between them. Study members were between about 18 and 95 years old and lived in 24 US regions. The sequence came from a woman in her 70s in a cohort exposed to, infected with or recovered from COVID-19 (not recorded which). Sequencing input: PBMCs or T cells enriched from blood (not recorded which). This chain joins TRBV30 and TRBJ1-4; weak D call: TRBD1 (6 bases). As DNA, the CDR3 is TGTGCCTGGAGTCGACAGGCCCCCGAAAAACTGTTTTTT. Protein product: CAWSRQAPEKLFF.